This T cell receptor (beta chain) was recorded in a study of a mutant IDH1 vaccine in newly diagnosed glioma. Study-level background: Vaccinations, eight in total, occurred in weeks 1, 3, 5, 7, 11, 15, 19, 23. Antecedent treatment encompassed radiotherapy, temozolomide, or their combination; the majority received both. Broader study findings: Seemingly, top peripheral T cell clonotype changes bore no relation to pseudoprogression. Patients mounted vaccine-induced immune responses in 85% to 95% of cases.

Repertoires were generated with immunoSEQ multiplex PCR, while TCRdb's copy carries only in-frame clones and drops some. Among fewer than 35,000 clones listed, around 58% were seen once. Turning to this clone: Its target is unknown.

Time point reported: week 5, during vaccination. Each dose delivered 300 ug of mutant IDH1 20-mer peptide subcutaneously with imiquimod. Germline lookup yields CDR1 ENHRY and CDR2 SYGVKD. There are 13 residues in the CDR3. With 11 bases removed from V and 8 bases from J, the gap between germline ends came to 16 bases. This material consisted of PBMCs, taken from a glioma patient whose treatment included an IDH1 peptide vaccine. This clonotype originated in a young woman with glioma. The chain couples TRBV10-3 to TRBJ1-6; unclear D gene. Written as DNA, the CDR3 is TGTGCCGTTCGGACGGCCTTGGATTCACCCCTCCACTTT. It translates to CAVRTALDSPLHF.